This TCR beta chain appears in the sequencing data of a study of neurological immune-mediated disorders. This CDR3 has 13 amino acids. The germline V and J ends were trimmed by 8 bases and 8 bases, with 16 bases remaining between them. The germline CDR1 and CDR2 sequences are GTSNPN and SVGIG (reference sequence). Using its own MiXCR run on the 5' RACE reads, TCRdb lists one record per CDR3 protein. The data hold some 61,000 distinct CDR3 sequences, with roughly 3.9% observed a single time. This clonotype occurred a few times. Sequenced: PBMCs. The sequence was collected from a man aged 25-45 years with multiple sclerosis. The gene calls are TRBV30 and TRBJ1-6; D might be TRBD1 (5 bases). Here the CDR3 DNA reads TGTGCCGGAACCGGGACGGTCGATTCACCCCTCCACTTT. Translated, it gives CAGTGTVDSPLHF.